Below are 16 T cell receptor beta chains sequenced from a single sample in a study of blood T cell repertoires in COVID-19. Method: immunoSEQ multiplex PCR; TCRdb's copy keeps in-frame clones and lacks some. Altogether under 300,000 clones are present, 84% being singletons, with the ten largest covering 3.5% to 4.5%. Input material: peripheral blood. These receptors all stem from a man aged 45-65 years with acute or convalescent COVID-19.

The V call is TRBV9, the J call TRBJ1-5, with no clear D. Germline lookup yields CDR1 SGDLS and CDR2 YYNGEE. Deletions cut 0 bases from V and 3 bases from J, with 4 bases between. CDR3 size: 13 residues. DNA for the CDR3: TGTGCCAGCAGCGTAGCCATCAATCAGCCCCAGCATTTT. This codes for CASSVAINQPQHF.

The chain employs TRBV18 and TRBJ1-2; D gene unclear. Germline lookup yields CDR1 KGHSH and CDR2 LQKENI. This CDR3 has 13 amino acids. V lost 6 bases and J lost 9, with 17 bases in between. The CDR3, as DNA: TGTGCCAGCTCTCCCGGGAGCTATGGGAGCTACACCTTC. Translation gives CASSPGSYGSYTF. Looking up the rest from reference TRBV18 and TRBJ1-2 gives the full variable domain: NAGVMQNPRHLVRRRGQEARLRCSPMKGHSHVYWYRQLPEEGLKFMVYLQKENIIDESGMPKERFSAEFPKEGPSILRIQQVVRGDSAAYFCASSPGSYGSYTFGSGTRLTVV.

This clone was seen only a few times. The rearrangement joins TRBV5-4 to TRBJ2-7; possible D gene TRBD1, 6 bases. This CDR3 spans 14 amino acids. Looked up from germline, CDR1 is SGHNT and CDR2 is YYREEE (reference sequence). V shed 4 bases and J shed 2 bases, with 13 bases lying between them. The chain's CDR3 is CASSLQGSPYEQYF. The CDR3 DNA sequence: TGTGCCAGCAGCCTACAGGGTTCCCCCTACGAGCAGTACTTC.

The rearrangement uses TRBV10-1 and TRBJ2-7; no clear D. V dropped 9 bases and J dropped 2 bases, with 11 bases sitting between them. Looked up from germline, CDR1 is WNHNN and CDR2 is SYGVQD (reference sequence). There are 12 residues in the CDR3. The CDR3 sequence: CARAPLPYEQYF. CDR3 in DNA: TGCGCCAGGGCACCTTTACCCTACGAGCAGTACTTC.

V and J are TRBV5-5 and TRBJ2-1; 13 nucleotides align to TRBD2. Germline assignment: CDR1 SGHKS and CDR2 YYEKEE (reference sequence). Trimming at V came to 4 bases and at J to 6 bases, leaving 4 bases not matched to a gene. CDR3 length: 15 residues. The CDR3 nucleotides are TGTGCCAGCAGCCTCGGGACTAGCGGGACCAATGAGCAGTTCTTC. Translation gives CASSLGTSGTNEQFF.

This chain joins TRBV5-1 and TRBJ2-1; 9 bases fit TRBD1. V lost 5 bases and J lost 14; bases outside the gene matches: 8. In germline, CDR1 is SGHRS, CDR2 YFSETQ. This CDR3 has 12 amino acids. The CDR3: CASSEVGDREFF. CDR3 DNA: TGCGCCAGCAGTGAAGTAGGGGACAGGGAGTTCTTC.

The chain has TRBV5-1 and TRBJ2-5; the match to TRBD2 covers 10 bases. The J segment lost 5 bases and the V segment lost 2 bases, leaving 9 bases of the junction unmatched. Germline CDR1 reads SGHRS; CDR2 reads YFSETQ. The CDR3 sequence is 16 residues long. In DNA, the CDR3 is TGCGCCAGCAGCTTACTTCCTAGCGGGAGTATGGAGACCCAGTACTTC. It encodes CASSLLPSGSMETQYF.

V and J are TRBV15 and TRBJ1-5, with D maybe TRBD1 (5 bases). The CDR3 covers 16 residues. Deletions cut 0 bases from V and 7 bases from J, with 16 bases between. Germline CDR1 is LNHNV and CDR2 is YYDKDF (reference sequence). CDR3 nucleotides: TGTGCCACCAGCAGAGACCTGGGAGCTCGGGGGCAGCCCCAGCATTTT. Translating it yields CATSRDLGARGQPQHF.

The V call is TRBV7-9, the J call TRBJ1-6; D gene ambiguous. Trimming pared 5 bases from V and 7 bases from J, leaving 15 bases between. In germline, CDR1 is SEHNR, CDR2 FQNEAQ (reference sequence). The length of the CDR3 is 15 residues. CDR3 amino acids: CASSPATTGNSPLHF. The CDR3 nucleotides read TGTGCCAGCAGCCCGGCGACAACGGGAAATTCACCCCTCCACTTT.

The chain recombines TRBV30 with TRBJ1-1, with unresolved D. V lost 2 bases to trimming and J lost 1 base, with 8 bases between them. The CDR3 totals 13 residues. In germline, CDR1 is GTSNPN, CDR2 SVGIG (reference sequence). As DNA, the CDR3 is TGTGCCTGGAGTCCCCAGGAGAACACTGAAGCTTTCTTT. This codes for CAWSPQENTEAFF.

This chain connects TRBV27 to TRBJ2-1; 9 nucleotides match TRBD2. Trimming cost V 8 bases and J 0 bases; bases outside gene matches: 14. Germline V gene data show CDR1 as MNHEY and CDR2 as SMNVEV (reference sequence). This CDR3 comprises 18 residues. CDR3 sequence (DNA): TGTGCCAGCGGAACGGTAGCGGGGGTCGGGCCCTCCTACAATGAGCAGTTCTTC. It codes for CASGTVAGVGPSYNEQFF.

J is TRBJ1-2 and V is TRBV5-1; 11 positions match TRBD1. The ends lost 3 bases at V and 3 bases at J; junction bases unmatched: 1. CDR3 size: 14 residues. Germline V gene sequence: CDR1 SGHRS, CDR2 YFSETQ. CDR3 sequence reads: CASSSGQGDYGYTF. In nucleotides, the CDR3 is TGCGCCAGCAGCTCGGGACAGGGGGACTATGGCTACACCTTC. Complete variable domain (other parts from reference TRBV5-1 and TRBJ1-2): KAGVTQTPRYLIKTRGQQVTLSCSPISGHRSVSWYQQTPGQGLQFLFEYFSETQRNKGNFPGRFSGRQFSNSRSEMNVSTLELGDSALYLCASSSGQGDYGYTFGSGTRLTVV.

This rearrangement joins TRBV18 to TRBJ1-3; maybe TRBD1 (6 bases). This CDR3 is built from 14 residues. Deletions cut 6 bases from V and 3 bases from J, with 12 bases between. Looked up from germline, CDR1 is KGHSH and CDR2 is LQKENI. CDR3 DNA sequence: TGTGCCAGCTCCCCCGACAGGTTTGGAAACACCATATATTTT. It encodes CASSPDRFGNTIYF.

J is TRBJ2-7 and V is TRBV4-1; TRBD2 agrees at 7 bases. J lost 1 base, V lost 3 bases, and 9 bases had no gene match. Germline V gene sequence: CDR1 MGHRA, CDR2 YSYEKL. The CDR3 totals 16 residues. The CDR3 reads CASSQGAGRHSYEQYF. CDR3 DNA: TGCGCCAGCAGCCAGGGAGCGGGGCGACATTCCTACGAGCAGTACTTC.

CDR3 sequence (DNA): TGCGCCAGCAGCTTGGAGAAGGGGGACTACGAGCAGTACTTC. Protein: CASSLEKGDYEQYF. The chain couples TRBV5-1 to TRBJ2-7; TRBD1 might be the D (6 bases). This CDR3 has 14 amino acids. Per the germline V gene, CDR1 is SGHRS and CDR2 is YFSETQ. The germline V and J ends were trimmed by 0 bases and 3 bases, with 10 bases remaining between them.

V usage is TRBV13 and J usage is TRBJ1-1; 8 bases map to TRBD1. The trim removed 5 bases at V and 0 bases at J, leaving 5 bases unmatched. In germline, CDR1 is PRHDT, CDR2 FYEKMQ (reference sequence). The CDR3 contains 15 residues. CDR3: CASSAGQGLNTEAFF. In DNA, the CDR3 is TGTGCCAGCAGCGCTGGACAGGGATTGAACACTGAAGCTTTCTTT.